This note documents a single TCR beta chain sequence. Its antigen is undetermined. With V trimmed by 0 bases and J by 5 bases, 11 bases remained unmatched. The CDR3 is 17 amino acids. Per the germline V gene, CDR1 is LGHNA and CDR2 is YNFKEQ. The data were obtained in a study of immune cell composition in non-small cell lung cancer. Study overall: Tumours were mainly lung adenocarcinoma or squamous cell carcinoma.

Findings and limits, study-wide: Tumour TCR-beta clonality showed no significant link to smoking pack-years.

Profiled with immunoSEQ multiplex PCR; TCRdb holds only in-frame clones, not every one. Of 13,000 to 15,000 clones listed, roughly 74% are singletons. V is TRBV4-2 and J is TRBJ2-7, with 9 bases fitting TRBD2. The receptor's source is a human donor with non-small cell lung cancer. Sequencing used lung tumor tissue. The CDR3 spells CASSQESVGSGSHEQYF. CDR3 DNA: TGTGCCAGCAGCCAAGAGTCTGTTGGTAGCGGGAGCCACGAGCAGTACTTC.